A selection of T cell receptor beta chains follows, all from one sample in a study of cytomegalovirus exposure and HLA in healthy donors. The protocol was immunoSEQ multiplex PCR, while the TCRdb copy is restricted to in-frame clones and leaves out a portion. The sample lists approximately 290,000 clones, approximately 80% occurring once. The sequenced sample consisted of PBMCs. The receptors shown here come from a girl aged 2-10 years in good health and CMV-seronegative. Each CDR3 is given with its conserved first and last residue.

cdr3_length v_call cdr3_aa
15 TRBV6-5 CASSLTSSYNSPLHF
15 TRBV11-3 CASSFGGQGPYEQYF
13 TRBV9 CASSDGGGTEAFF
16 TRBV7-9 CASSLGTTRYTGELFF
14 TRBV5-4 CASSLGREVYEQYF
14 TRBV7-9 CASSGTGQTYEQYF
15 TRBV7-9 CASSWDRGELTEQFF
14 TRBV6-5 CASSPGGVYTEAFF
15 TRBV5-4 CASSFWDRVDSPLHF
12 TRBV28 CASTLLNTEAFF
16 TRBV19 CASSISGAPGPYEQYF
16 TRBV5-6 CASSDLRDSYNSPLHF
15 TRBV7-2 CASSLGGLGTDTQYF
19 TRBV27 CASSPRGTGDHSGANVLTF
16 TRBV7-6 CASSSGPGPSNQPQHF
18 TRBV7-9 CASSSPDRGSSYNSPLHF
15 TRBV21-1 CASSLRVYHYNEQFF
16 TRBV7-9 CASSLLFNRGGTEAFF
12 TRBV19 CASSRVGTEAFF
14 TRBV9 CASSEQGAGNTIYF
14 TRBV5-1 CASSLASRGNEQYF
13 TRBV11-3 CASSLSMNTEAFF
16 TRBV18 CASSPPGELATGELFF
18 TRBV7-2 CASSLGTQGGVSNQPQHF
13 TRBV5-8 CASRRRGGYGYTF
15 TRBV27 CASNMNGYSNQPQHF
15 TRBV28 CASRPGLADDYEQYF
14 TRBV25-1 CASSEYGRAYEQYF
12 TRBV10-2 CASLFGAHEQYF